This T cell receptor (beta chain) was identified during a study of cytomegalovirus exposure and HLA in healthy donors. PCR primers comprised 60 Vbeta and 13 Jbeta primers. The assay was immunoSEQ multiplex PCR, and TCRdb's table has in-frame clones only and misses some. In the table there are around 130,000 clones, about 80% of which are singletons. Deletions cut 3 bases from V and 10 bases from J, with 10 bases between. Germline V lookup: CDR1 SGHTA, CDR2 FQGNSA. This CDR3 region has 12 residues. This sequence joins TRBV7-2 and TRBJ2-1, with D perhaps TRBD1 (5 bases). This clonotype originated in a human donor in good health. Source material: PBMCs. This chain's CDR3 is CASSFTGREQFF. CDR3 coding DNA: TGTGCCAGCAGCTTCACAGGTCGGGAGCAGTTCTTC. The whole variable domain, filled in from reference TRBV7-2 and TRBJ2-1, reads GAGVSQSPSNKVTEKGKDVELRCDPISGHTALYWYRQSLGQGLEFLIYFQGNSAPDKSGLPSDRFSAERTGGSVSTLTIQRTQQEDSAVYLCASSFTGREQFFGPGTRLTVL.